The 20 T cell receptor beta chains below come from one sample, sequenced in a study of PD-1 blockade in mismatch repair-deficient tumors. Generated by immunoSEQ multiplex PCR, the TCRdb table keeps only in-frame clones and is missing some. The sample lists around 100,000 clones, 82% occurring once. The specimen was peripheral blood, collected about 36 weeks after starting pembrolizumab. The receptors were sampled from an adult with mismatch repair-deficient cancer.

This clone occurred a few times. V is TRBV7-9 and J is TRBJ1-2; TRBD1 matches at 7 bases. Trimming at V came to 1 base and at J to 4 bases, leaving 6 bases not matched to a gene. The CDR3 length is 15 residues. Looked up from germline, CDR1 is SEHNR and CDR2 is FQNEAQ (reference sequence). The CDR3 protein is CASSLEQGLSYGYTF. The CDR3 nucleotides read TGTGCCAGCAGCTTAGAACAGGGGTTGAGCTATGGCTACACCTTC.

The chain is built from TRBV30 and TRBJ2-7; D is ambiguous. V shed 4 bases and J shed 5 bases, with 9 bases lying between them. Germline CDR1 reads GTSNPN; CDR2 reads SVGIG (reference sequence). There are 11 residues in the CDR3. The CDR3 DNA is TGTGCCTGGACCCTTGGTGACGAGCAGTACTTC. Residues: CAWTLGDEQYF.

The chain links TRBV7-3 to TRBJ2-1; D could derive from TRBD1 or TRBD2 (5 bases each). The CDR3 sequence is 13 residues long. Germline V gives CDR1 SGHTA, CDR2 FQGTGA. V lost 2 bases, J lost 8 bases, and 10 bases lay in between. The CDR3 DNA reads TGTGCCAGCAGCTTAGGTTGGGACGATGAGCAGTTCTTC. This sequence encodes CASSLGWDDEQFF.

The chain has TRBV7-9 and TRBJ1-1, with 11 bases fitting TRBD1. J was trimmed by 5 bases and V by 6 bases; bases with no gene match: 5. Germline-derived CDR1 and CDR2 are SEHNR and FQNEAQ (reference sequence). This CDR3 is 14 amino acids long. The CDR3 DNA sequence: TGTGCCAGCAGGGGGACAGGGGGAGAAACTGAAGCTTTCTTT. Its protein product is CASRGTGGETEAFF.

The chain uses TRBV10-3 and TRBJ2-2; TRBD1 aligns across 7 bases. V shed 8 bases and J 6 bases; nucleotides not matched to a gene: 9. The CDR3 sequence is 14 residues long. Germline V gene sequence: CDR1 ENHRY, CDR2 SYGVKD. DNA of the CDR3: TGTGCCATCGAGCCGGGACAGAGCGCCGGGGAGCTGTTTTTT. Amino acids: CAIEPGQSAGELFF.

This clone was seen a handful of times. CDR3 sequence: CSVETGGRGANVLTF. CDR3 nucleotide sequence: TGCAGCGTCGAGACAGGGGGCCGGGGGGCCAACGTCCTGACTTTC. This chain connects TRBV29-1 to TRBJ2-6, with 10 nucleotides matching TRBD1. Unmatched junction bases numbered 6, after V lost 6 bases and J lost 4 bases. Germline V gives CDR1 SQVTM, CDR2 ANQGSEA. The CDR3 has 15 residues.

The chain recombines TRBV18 with TRBJ2-5; 10 nucleotides line up with TRBD1. J gave up 2 bases and V 6 bases, and 18 bases lay outside the gene matches. Germline V lookup: CDR1 KGHSH, CDR2 LQKENI. CDR3 length: 19 amino acids. CDR3 coding DNA: TGTGCCAGCTCTCTAAACCAATTGACAGGGGGCGCAGGTCAAGAGACCCAGTACTTC. Its translation: CASSLNQLTGGAGQETQYF.

This sequence joins TRBV5-1 and TRBJ2-3, with D perhaps matching TRBD1 (7 bases). The CDR3 is 14 amino acids. The germline gives CDR1 SGHRS, CDR2 YFSETQ. V was cut by 2 bases and J by 4 bases, with 11 bases left in between. The CDR3 loop reads CASSLGGGADTQYF. In DNA, the CDR3 is TGCGCCAGCAGCTTAGGAGGGGGCGCAGATACGCAGTATTTT.

CDR3 DNA sequence: TGTGCCAGCATACGAGCGGGAGGGCCGAATGAGCAGTTCTTC. This encodes CASIRAGGPNEQFF. The chain is built from TRBV13 and TRBJ2-1, with TRBD2 matching 10 bases. Unmatched junction bases numbered 7, after V lost 7 bases and J lost 7 bases. Germline V gene sequence: CDR1 PRHDT, CDR2 FYEKMQ (reference sequence). The CDR3 runs to 14 residues.

The chain has TRBV15 and TRBJ1-4; D gene ambiguous. CDR3 length equals 12 residues. The V gene lost 3 bases and the J gene lost 8 bases, with 7 bases spanning the gap. Germline-derived CDR1 and CDR2 are LNHNV and YYDKDF (reference sequence). CDR3 protein: CATSRSPEKLFF. CDR3 in DNA: TGTGCCACCAGCAGGTCCCCAGAAAAACTGTTTTTT.

The chain combines TRBV6-1 with TRBJ1-1; D uncertain. Germline V CDR1 and CDR2: MNHNS, SASEGT. The V end lost 1 base, the J end lost 1 base, and 4 bases lay between the germline ends. The CDR3 length is 13 residues. CDR3 DNA: TGTGCCAGCAGTGAAGACAGGAACACTGAAGCTTTCTTT. Translated: CASSEDRNTEAFF.

The V and J genes are TRBV29-1 and TRBJ2-4; 8 bases are shared with TRBD2. CDR1 and CDR2 from the germline V gene are SQVTM and ANQGSEA. This CDR3 has 18 residues. The trim removed 4 bases at V and 1 base at J, leaving 15 bases unmatched. CDR3 coding DNA: TGCAGCGTTGTAGGGCTAGCGGGTTGGGGTGGGGCCAAAAACATTCAGTACTTC. Translation gives CSVVGLAGWGGAKNIQYF.

The J gene is TRBJ1-2, the V gene TRBV21-1. TRBV21-1 is tagged as a pseudogene. The CDR3 length is 13 residues. CDR3: CASSKESGCGYTF. CDR3 nucleotides: TGTGCCAGCAGCAAAGAGAGCGGCTGTGGCTACACCTTC.

The rearrangement uses TRBV7-2 and TRBJ1-5; D remains unclear. CDR3 length: 13 residues. Deletions cut 4 bases from V and 4 bases from J, with 8 bases between. Germline loops: CDR1 SGHTA, CDR2 FQGNSA. CDR3 sequence: CASSSALNQPQHF. The CDR3 nucleotides read TGTGCCAGCAGCTCGGCTTTGAATCAGCCCCAGCATTTT.

The chain uses TRBV27 and TRBJ1-2; the match to TRBD1 covers 7 bases. The germline CDR1 and CDR2 sequences are MNHEY and SMNVEV (reference sequence). V lost 0 bases, J lost 8 bases, and 6 bases stayed unmatched. The CDR3 runs 14 residues. CDR3 bases: TGTGCCAGCAGTTTATCGTGGCAGGGACAGGGCTACACCTTC. Protein product: CASSLSWQGQGYTF.

V gene TRBV5-8 combines with J gene TRBJ2-3, with D possibly TRBD2 on 5 matching bases. Germline V gene sequence: CDR1 SGHTS, CDR2 YDEGEE. V was clipped by 0 bases and J by 4 bases, with 9 bases between them. The CDR3 runs 14 residues. The CDR3 region is CASSLVGNADTQYF. In DNA, the CDR3 is TGTGCCAGCAGCTTGGTCGGGAATGCAGATACGCAGTATTTT.

The rearrangement links TRBV6-6 to TRBJ2-3, with D tentatively TRBD2 (6 bases). Germline CDR1 MNHNY, CDR2 SVGAGI (reference sequence). Trimming shortened V by 5 bases and J by 5 bases, and 14 bases separated the two germline ends. This CDR3 region has 14 residues. The CDR3 spells CASSKGPGGDTQYF. In DNA, the CDR3 is TGTGCCAGCAGTAAGGGTCCCGGGGGAGATACGCAGTATTTT.

V and J are TRBV29-1 and TRBJ1-3, with D hard to call. The germline V gene has CDR1 SQVTM and CDR2 ANQGSEA. Trimming left V 5 bases short and J 3 bases short, with 11 bases between. The CDR3 extends over 13 amino acids. CDR3 in amino acids: CSVTENDGNTIYF. CDR3 DNA: TGCAGCGTTACTGAGAATGATGGAAACACCATATATTTT.

The rearrangement uses TRBV11-3 and TRBJ2-5, with D uncertain. The germline V and J ends were trimmed by 3 bases and 1 base, with 9 bases remaining between them. Per the germline V gene, CDR1 is SGHNT and CDR2 is YENEEA. This CDR3 spans 14 amino acids. The DNA of the CDR3 is TGTGCCAGCAGCTTCATTGGGCGCCAAGAGACCCAGTACTTC. The encoded protein is CASSFIGRQETQYF.

V is TRBV19 and J is TRBJ2-2; D gene ambiguous. This CDR3 has 15 amino acids. Per the germline V gene, CDR1 is LNHDA and CDR2 is SQIVND (reference sequence). Trimming cost V 5 bases and J 0 bases, with 10 bases left between them. Here the CDR3 reads CASSFLAPNTGELFF. In DNA, the CDR3 is TGTGCCAGTAGTTTTCTGGCCCCGAACACCGGGGAGCTGTTTTTT.